Following are 22 T cell receptor beta chains from one sample sequenced in a study of blood T cell repertoires in COVID-19. Libraries were prepared by immunoSEQ multiplex PCR; TCRdb keeps only in-frame clonotypes and omits some of them. The data contain about 48,000 clones, roughly 84% of them singletons. The source material was peripheral blood. The receptors were sampled from a woman aged 55-70 years with acute or convalescent COVID-19.

This clone appeared once. V usage is TRBV5-1 and J usage is TRBJ2-3; TRBD1 matches at 7 bases. V was pared by 0 bases and J by 2 bases, with 3 bases of the junction left unmatched. This CDR3 contains 15 residues. The V gene's germline CDR1 is SGHRS and CDR2 YFSETQ. The CDR3 reads CASSLEDRNTDTQYF. DNA for the CDR3: TGCGCCAGCAGCTTGGAGGACAGGAACACAGATACGCAGTATTTT.

In DNA, the CDR3 is TGTGCCACACAGGGAGAGATGGGTGCCTACACCTTC. As protein: CATQGEMGAYTF. V gene TRBV10-3 combines with J gene TRBJ1-2, with D perhaps matching TRBD1 (6 bases). Trimming stripped 10 bases from V and 10 bases from J, with 19 bases between. Germline V gene sequence: CDR1 ENHRY, CDR2 SYGVKD. This CDR3 is built from 12 residues.

The chain combines TRBV6-5 with TRBJ1-1; TRBD1 is a possible D gene (6 bases). Deletions cut 1 base from V and 5 bases from J, with 14 bases between. Germline V gene lookup returns CDR1 MNHEY and CDR2 SVGAGI. There are 15 residues in the CDR3. The CDR3 spells CASSYLRGRGTEAFF. CDR3 DNA: TGTGCCAGCAGTTACTTAAGGGGAAGGGGGACTGAAGCTTTCTTT.

The chain recombines TRBV30 with TRBJ2-3; D is perhaps TRBD2 (5 bases). The germline CDR1 and CDR2 sequences are GTSNPN and SVGIG (reference sequence). The CDR3 is 13 residues long. V dropped 2 bases and J dropped 9 bases, with 15 bases sitting between them. The CDR3 coding sequence is TGTGCCTGGAGTTCGGGATCGGACTTGACGCAGTATTTT. Protein sequence: CAWSSGSDLTQYF.

The chain carries TRBV5-1 and TRBJ2-1; 16 bases line up with TRBD2. This CDR3 has 18 residues. Germline lookup yields CDR1 SGHRS and CDR2 YFSETQ. J gave up 4 bases and V 4 bases, and 8 bases lay outside the gene matches. CDR3 protein: CASSPGLAGGPGYNEQFF. Written as DNA, the CDR3 is TGCGCCAGCAGCCCGGGACTAGCGGGAGGGCCTGGGTACAATGAGCAGTTCTTC.

The V call is TRBV5-5, the J call TRBJ2-3, with D possibly being TRBD2 (6 bases). V was clipped by 4 bases and J by 5 bases, with 17 bases between them. This CDR3 is built from 15 residues. Germline loops: CDR1 SGHKS, CDR2 YYEKEE (reference sequence). CDR3 residues: CASSGRDQTGDTQYF. The CDR3 DNA reads as TGTGCCAGCAGCGGGCGGGACCAGACTGGAGATACGCAGTATTTT.

J is TRBJ2-1 and V is TRBV3-1 (or the pseudogene TRBV3-2); 8 bases are a match to TRBD2. The CDR3 consists of 16 residues. Germline lookup yields CDR1 LGHDT and CDR2 YNNKEL (reference sequence). Trimming took 4 bases from V and 8 from J; bases not matched to a gene: 13. The CDR3 protein is CASSPTGGTSRYEQFF. The DNA of the CDR3 is TGTGCCAGCAGCCCCACGGGAGGGACTAGTCGCTATGAGCAGTTCTTC.

This chain links TRBV11-2 with TRBJ2-1, with TRBD1 matching over 11 bases. In germline, CDR1 is SGHAT, CDR2 FQNNGV. The junction had 10 bases not matched to a gene; V was cut back by 0 bases and J by 9 bases. The CDR3 is 17 amino acids. The CDR3 loop reads CASSLETGTGGPGEQFF. CDR3 nucleotide sequence: TGTGCCAGCAGCTTAGAGACCGGGACAGGGGGACCCGGTGAGCAGTTCTTC.

The chain carries TRBV30 and TRBJ2-5; possibly TRBD2 for D (6 bases). Deletions cut 4 bases from V and 7 bases from J, with 13 bases between. The CDR3 consists of 12 residues. Germline values: CDR1 GTSNPN, CDR2 SVGIG (reference sequence). CDR3: CAWTPRGGTQYF. The CDR3 nucleotides are TGTGCCTGGACCCCTAGGGGAGGGACCCAGTACTTC.

The chain recombines TRBV29-1 with TRBJ2-3, with a weak D call TRBD2 (5 bases). The CDR3 sequence is 12 residues long. CDR1 and CDR2 from the germline V gene are SQVTM and ANQGSEA. Trimming took off 7 bases at V and 0 bases at J, with 8 bases between the two ends. The CDR3 nucleotides read TGCAGCGGAAAGCGGAGCACAGATACGCAGTATTTT. This gives the protein CSGKRSTDTQYF.

This clone has a handful of counts. V is TRBV5-1 and J is TRBJ1-1; no clear D gene. Trimming pared 1 base from V and 0 bases from J, leaving 13 bases between. This CDR3 region has 16 residues. CDR1 and CDR2 (germline): SGHRS, YFSETQ. The DNA of the CDR3 is TGCGCCAGCAGCTTGCTAGGACCCGGGGTGAACACTGAAGCTTTCTTT. As protein: CASSLLGPGVNTEAFF.

The chain couples TRBV15 to TRBJ2-5; 12 bases are a match to TRBD2. J lost 4 bases, V lost 6 bases, and 6 bases had no gene match. Germline values: CDR1 LNHNV, CDR2 YYDKDF (reference sequence). This CDR3 region has 15 residues. In DNA, the CDR3 is TGTGCCACCAGTCCCGGACTAGCGGGGACAGAGACCCAGTACTTC. It encodes CATSPGLAGTETQYF. Together with reference TRBV15 and TRBJ2-5, the CDR3 gives the full variable domain: DAMVIQNPRYQVTQFGKPVTLSCSQTLNHNVMYWYQQKSSQAPKLLFHYYDKDFNNEADTPDNFQSRRPNTSFCFLDIRSPGLGDTAMYLCATSPGLAGTETQYFGPGTRLLVL.

The rearrangement uses TRBV19 and TRBJ2-3; 14 bases are a match to TRBD2. The trim removed 3 bases at V and 3 bases at J, leaving 2 bases unmatched. CDR1 is LNHDA and CDR2 is SQIVND in the germline V gene (reference sequence). This CDR3 region has 16 residues. This chain's CDR3 is CASSMGLAGVTDTQYF. Written as DNA, the CDR3 is TGTGCCAGTAGTATGGGACTAGCGGGAGTTACAGATACGCAGTATTTT.

J is TRBJ2-1 and V is TRBV5-5, with TRBD1 identical over 10 bases. The CDR3 totals 15 residues. V gave up 4 bases and J gave up 2 bases; unmatched junction bases: 3. CDR1 and CDR2 from the germline V gene are SGHKS and YYEKEE (reference sequence). Here the CDR3 reads CASSLGTGAYNEQFF. CDR3 coding DNA: TGTGCCAGCAGCCTAGGGACAGGGGCCTACAATGAGCAGTTCTTC.

The chain combines TRBV2 with TRBJ1-6; unclear D gene. Germline values: CDR1 SNHLY, CDR2 FYNNEI. V lost 5 bases to trimming and J lost 16 bases, with 15 bases between them. The CDR3 extends over 12 amino acids. This CDR3 reads CASSRIGVDLHF. The DNA for the CDR3 is TGTGCCAGCAGTCGAATCGGGGTGGATCTCCACTTT. The whole variable domain, remainder taken from reference TRBV2 and TRBJ1-6, is EPEVTQTPSHQVTQMGQEVILRCVPISNHLYFYWYRQILGQKVEFLVSFYNNEISEKSEIFDDQFSVERPDGSNFTLKIRSTKLEDSAMYFCASSRIGVDLHFGNGTRLTVT.

V gene TRBV5-5 combines with J gene TRBJ1-1; D gene ambiguous. V lost 3 bases, J lost 4 bases, and 10 bases lay in between. The length of the CDR3 is 13 residues. In germline, CDR1 is SGHKS, CDR2 YYEKEE (reference sequence). Here the CDR3 DNA reads TGTGCCAGCAGCTCCGACTTGAGCACTGAAGCTTTCTTT. Translating gives CASSSDLSTEAFF.

A remark on this clone: The CDR3 does not close with the conserved phenylalanine or tryptophan, likely indicating a read error. The DNA is left out, because the CDR3 cannot be placed on it with certainty; the CDR3 is given as TCRdb lists it. V and J are TRBV6-9 and TRBJ1-1; TRBD1, the table's D call, lacks a check against the DNA. Germline V CDR1 and CDR2: MNHGY, SVAAGI. The CDR3 region is 10 residues in length, termini included. CDR3 protein: CASSSPDSGI.

The chain employs TRBV7-2 and TRBJ2-5; the D is unclear. This CDR3 has 12 residues. Looked up from germline, CDR1 is SGHTA and CDR2 is FQGNSA. The germline V and J ends were trimmed by 5 bases and 5 bases, with 9 bases remaining between them. The CDR3 loop reads CASSPPRETQYF. The CDR3 DNA follows: TGTGCCAGCAGCCCGCCGCGGGAGACCCAGTACTTC. Full variable domain (outside the CDR3, taken from reference TRBV7-2 and TRBJ2-5): GAGVSQSPSNKVTEKGKDVELRCDPISGHTALYWYRQSLGQGLEFLIYFQGNSAPDKSGLPSDRFSAERTGGSVSTLTIQRTQQEDSAVYLCASSPPRETQYFGPGTRLLVL.

The V gene is TRBV19, the J gene TRBJ1-1; TRBD1 aligns across 9 bases. V shed 6 bases and J 4 bases; nucleotides not matched to a gene: 3. CDR1 and CDR2 from the germline V gene are LNHDA and SQIVND (reference sequence). CDR3 length equals 13 residues. CDR3 region: CASRTGGSTEAFF. The DNA for the CDR3 is TGTGCCAGTAGGACAGGGGGAAGCACTGAAGCTTTCTTT.

The CDR3 here is CASRALGGAGETQYF. The CDR3 coding sequence is TGTGCCAGCAGAGCCCTCGGGGGGGCGGGCGAGACCCAGTACTTC. V is TRBV2 and J is TRBJ2-5; 8 positions agree with TRBD2. V lost 6 bases and J lost 5; bases outside the gene matches: 11. CDR3 length: 15 amino acids. CDR1 is SNHLY and CDR2 is FYNNEI in the germline V gene. Based on the CDR3 plus reference TRBV2 and TRBJ2-5, the full variable domain is EPEVTQTPSHQVTQMGQEVILRCVPISNHLYFYWYRQILGQKVEFLVSFYNNEISEKSEIFDDQFSVERPDGSNFTLKIRSTKLEDSAMYFCASRALGGAGETQYFGPGTRLLVL.

V is TRBV3-1 (or the pseudogene TRBV3-2) and J is TRBJ2-5, with D possibly TRBD2 on 6 matching bases. Germline loops: CDR1 LGHDT, CDR2 YNNKEL (reference sequence). The CDR3 is made up of 15 amino acids. V was trimmed by 6 bases and J by 5 bases, leaving 19 bases between them. Written as DNA, the CDR3 is TGTGCCAGCAGTCGCCCTCAGTGGGGGGAGGAGACCCAGTACTTC. It encodes CASSRPQWGEETQYF.

This clone was picked up one time. The chain links TRBV27 to TRBJ2-5, with a possible D match to TRBD1 (6 bases). CDR1 and CDR2 from the germline V gene are MNHEY and SMNVEV (reference sequence). Trimming stripped 7 bases from V and 4 bases from J, with 10 bases between. The CDR3 sequence is 12 residues long. The CDR3 reads CASKQGSETQYF. The CDR3, as DNA: TGTGCCAGCAAACAGGGATCAGAGACCCAGTACTTC.